The rows below give T cell receptor beta chains drawn from one sample of a study of Ad26.COV2.S vaccination and SARS-CoV-2 variants. Only in-frame clones appear in the TCRdb table, and some are missing; sequencing was by immunoSEQ multiplex PCR. The table records roughly 680,000 clones, roughly 90% of them present only once. The sequences come from peripheral blood, collected in a trial of Ad26.COV2.S vaccine versus placebo. These receptors all stem from a person aged 18-65 years who received the Ad26.COV2.S COVID-19 vaccine or a placebo. Each CDR3 is given with its conserved first and last residue. D genes are given only for firm matches. Clone sizes are given selectively: once, few, many, or a class where the clone is expanded.

D gene | J gene | V gene | clone size | CDR3 DNA | CDR3 protein
NA | TRBJ2-3 | TRBV6-5 | NA | TGTGCCAGCAGTTACGACTCGGACGGCACAGATACGCAGTATTTT | CASSYDSDGTDTQYF
NA | TRBJ1-1 | TRBV4-1 | once | TGCGCCAGCAGCCAGTTTGGGGCAACAAACCCGCGAGGGACTGAAGCTTTCTTT | CASSQFGATNPRGTEAFF
NA | TRBJ1-4 | TRBV11-2 | NA | TGTGCCAGCAGCTTCGACAGGACAACTAATGAAAAACTGTTTTTT | CASSFDRTTNEKLFF
NA | TRBJ1-6 | TRBV6-4 | few | TGTGCCAGCAGACAGGACCTTAATTCACCCCTCCACTTT | CASRQDLNSPLHF
NA | TRBJ1-5 | TRBV3-1/TRBV3-2 | NA | TGTGCCAGCAGCCAAGATTCAGGGCGAAATCAGCCCCAGCATTTT | CASSQDSGRNQPQHF
NA | TRBJ2-6 | TRBV10-3 | NA | TGTGCCATCAGTGAGCGACACCTCTCTGGGGCCAACGTCCTGACTTTC | CAISERHLSGANVLTF
TRBD2 | TRBJ2-1 | TRBV14 | NA | TGTGCCAGCAGCCAAGCGTGGGGGGCTAGCGGGGCTTCGTTTGGGTACAATGAGCAGTTCTTC | CASSQAWGASGASFGYNEQFF
NA | TRBJ2-4 | TRBV27 | NA | TGTGCCAGCAGTTTGAGAGAAGCCAAAAACATTCAGTACTTC | CASSLREAKNIQYF
NA | TRBJ2-5 | TRBV5-6 | NA | TGTGCCAGCACCGGGACGGAGACCCAGTACTTC | CASTGTETQYF
NA | TRBJ2-2 | TRBV10-3 | NA | TGTGCCATCAGTGAGGGGGCCATAAACACCGGGGAGCTGTTTTTT | CAISEGAINTGELFF
NA | TRBJ1-1 | TRBV12-3/TRBV12-4 | NA | TGTGCCAGCAGTTTTTTCGAAGGCACTGAAGCTTTCTTT | CASSFFEGTEAFF
TRBD1 | TRBJ1-1 | TRBV27 | few | TGTGCCAGCTCACAGGGGACGAGGTGGACTGAAGCTTTCTTT | CASSQGTRWTEAFF
NA | TRBJ2-3 | TRBV4-3 | NA | TGCGCCAGCAGCCAAGATCGGCCGCCGGATACGCAGTATTTT | CASSQDRPPDTQYF
TRBD2 | TRBJ2-1 | TRBV5-6 | NA | TGTGCCAGCAACTTCCCTAGCGGAGTGCAGTTCTTC | CASNFPSGVQFF
TRBD1 | TRBJ2-1 | TRBV24-1 | NA | TGTGCCACCAGTGATCTACAGGGGGCTACCTACAATGAGCAGTTCTTC | CATSDLQGATYNEQFF
NA | TRBJ1-3 | TRBV29-1 | NA | TGCAGCGTCCGCAACTCTGGAAACACCATATATTTT | CSVRNSGNTIYF
TRBD2 | TRBJ2-2 | TRBV27 | NA | TGTGCCAGCAGTTTAAATGTCGGCGGGAGAGCGGCCGGGGAGCTGTTTTTT | CASSLNVGGRAAGELFF
NA | TRBJ2-3 | TRBV10-3 | NA | TGTGCCATCAGTATTAGAGATACGCAGTATTTT | CAISIRDTQYF
NA | TRBJ2-5 | TRBV2 | once | TGTGCCAGCACCGGGTTAGGGTTGGAGACCCAGTACTTC | CASTGLGLETQYF
NA | TRBJ2-7 | TRBV7-8 | few | TGTGCCAGCAGCTTAGGAACGGGGAGCTCCTACGAGCAGTACTTC | CASSLGTGSSYEQYF
NA | TRBJ2-5 | TRBV4-2 | NA | TGTGCCAGCAGCCAAGGGTTAGCGGAGACCCAGTACTTC | CASSQGLAETQYF
TRBD2 | TRBJ2-4 | TRBV7-9 | NA | TGTGCCAGCAGCTTAGGATCGACTAGCGGGGTACTAGCCAAAAACATTCAGTACTTC | CASSLGSTSGVLAKNIQYF
NA | TRBJ2-3 | TRBV5-1 | NA | TGCGCCAGCAGGAAAGATTTTCCTTCAGATACGCAGTATTTT | CASRKDFPSDTQYF
NA | TRBJ1-5 | TRBV6-2/TRBV6-3 | NA | TGTGCCAGCAGTTACGTGGCAACTAATCAGCCCCAGCATTTT | CASSYVATNQPQHF
NA | TRBJ2-5 | TRBV15 | once | TGTGCCACCAGCAGGTCTCGGGGAGTCTCCAGCGAGACCCAGTACTTC | CATSRSRGVSSETQYF
NA | TRBJ1-5 | TRBV5-5 | NA | TGTGCCAGCAGCTTGGGACGGGGCTTAGGTCAGCCCCAGCATTTT | CASSLGRGLGQPQHF
NA | TRBJ2-3 | TRBV19 | NA | TGTGCCAGTAGTGGCAGCGGAGTGAGCACAGATACGCAGTATTTT | CASSGSGVSTDTQYF
NA | TRBJ2-2 | TRBV21-1 | NA | TGTGCCAGCAGCAAAGAGAAGGACCTATCGAACACCGGGGAGCTGTTTTTT | CASSKEKDLSNTGELFF
TRBD2 | TRBJ2-5 | TRBV6-2/TRBV6-3 | NA | TGTGCCAGCAGTTACGTGGGACTAGAGGGGACCCAGTACTTC | CASSYVGLEGTQYF